This T cell receptor (beta chain) emerged from a study of T cell responses to AZD1222 COVID-19 vaccine. For the study at large: Second-dose intervals of approximately 4 or approximately 12 weeks were pooled.

About this clone: Its antigen is unknown.

Germline values: CDR1 DFQATT, CDR2 SNEGSKA (reference sequence). CDR3 length equals 13 residues. Trimming shortened V by 3 bases and J by 2 bases, and 11 bases separated the two germline ends. Study-wide results and caveats: The study found vaccine-associated CD4 TCRs spanning spike, dominant at 160-218 and 743-854. Most donors were white British and more were female, and clonal diversity was possibly underestimated. Close to half of all spike-specific TCRs reportedly target regions of the variants that are unmutated.

Repertoires were generated with immunoSEQ multiplex PCR, while TCRdb's copy carries only in-frame clones and drops some. The table includes fewer than 200,000 clones, around 88% detected once. The source was peripheral blood, collected on day 0 of AZD1222 vaccination. This clonotype was obtained from an adult in good health. V usage is TRBV20-1 and J usage is TRBJ2-7; D may be TRBD1 (5 bases). The CDR3 sequence is CSASSRATYEQYF. The CDR3 nucleotides read TGCAGTGCTAGTTCCAGGGCCACCTACGAGCAGTACTTC.